The source of this T cell receptor (beta chain) is a study of PD-1 blockade in classical Hodgkin lymphoma. Overall study results and limits: Newly diagnosed patients reportedly trailed healthy donors in baseline TCR diversity. Complete responders entered with baseline diversity on par with newly diagnosed patients, the results showed. Nivolumab initiation under 1 year post-ASCT meant exclusion. Repertoire difference causes, possibly disease activity or prior therapy, remain undefined.

Brentuximab vedotin exposure varied among the patients, all of whom had relapsed after autologous stem cell transplantation. V was cut by 6 bases and J by 5 bases, with 16 bases left in between. Germline lookup yields CDR1 SNHLY and CDR2 FYNNEI. The CDR3 sequence is 14 residues long. Method: immunoSEQ multiplex PCR; TCRdb's copy keeps in-frame clones and lacks some. This sample carries approximately 89,000 clones, around four fifths of them seen once, and the ten largest clones take more than 10%. About this clone itself: Its antigen is unknown.

The specimen comprised peripheral blood mononuclear cells (PBMCs), sampled at baseline. The genes are TRBV2 and TRBJ1-1; possibly TRBD1 for D (5 bases). This receptor was taken from a human donor with classical Hodgkin lymphoma. This CDR3 is CASSYNRWGTEAFF. The CDR3 DNA reads as TGTGCCAGCAGCTACAACAGGTGGGGGACTGAAGCTTTCTTT.